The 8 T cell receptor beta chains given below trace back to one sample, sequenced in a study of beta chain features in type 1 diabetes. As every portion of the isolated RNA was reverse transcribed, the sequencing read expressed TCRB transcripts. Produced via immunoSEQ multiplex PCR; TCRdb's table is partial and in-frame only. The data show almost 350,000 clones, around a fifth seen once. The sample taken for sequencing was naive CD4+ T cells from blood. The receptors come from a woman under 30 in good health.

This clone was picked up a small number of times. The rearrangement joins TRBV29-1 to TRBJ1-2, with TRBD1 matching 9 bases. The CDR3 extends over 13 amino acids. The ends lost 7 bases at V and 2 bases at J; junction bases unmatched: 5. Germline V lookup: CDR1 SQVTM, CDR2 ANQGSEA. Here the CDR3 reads CSARTGANYGYTF. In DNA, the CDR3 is TGCAGCGCCCGGACAGGGGCGAACTATGGCTACACCTTC.

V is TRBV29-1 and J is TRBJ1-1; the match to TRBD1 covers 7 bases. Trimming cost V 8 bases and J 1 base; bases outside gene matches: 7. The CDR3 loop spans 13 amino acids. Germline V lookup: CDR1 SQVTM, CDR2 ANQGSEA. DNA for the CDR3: TGCAGCTTCTCCGGGACAGCGAACACTGAAGCTTTCTTT. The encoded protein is CSFSGTANTEAFF.

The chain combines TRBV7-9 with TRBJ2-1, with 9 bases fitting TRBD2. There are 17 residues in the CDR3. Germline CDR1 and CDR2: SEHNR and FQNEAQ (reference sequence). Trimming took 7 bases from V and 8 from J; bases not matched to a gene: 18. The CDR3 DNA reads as TGTGCCAGCACCCTAGCGGGGAATTGGGGCTACAACGATGAGCAGTTCTTC. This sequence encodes CASTLAGNWGYNDEQFF.

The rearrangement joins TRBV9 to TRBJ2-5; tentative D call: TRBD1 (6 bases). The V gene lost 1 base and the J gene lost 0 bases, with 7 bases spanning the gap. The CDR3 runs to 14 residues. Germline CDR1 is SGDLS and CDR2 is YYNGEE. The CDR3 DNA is TGTGCCAGCAGCGTAACAGGGAACCAAGAGACCCAGTACTTC. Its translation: CASSVTGNQETQYF.

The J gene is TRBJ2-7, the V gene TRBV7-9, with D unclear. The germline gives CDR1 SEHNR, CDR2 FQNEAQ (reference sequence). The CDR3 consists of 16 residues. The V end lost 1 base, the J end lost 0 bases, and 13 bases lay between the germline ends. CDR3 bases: TGTGCCAGCAGCTTAGAAAGCCTAGGCAGCTCCTACGAGCAGTACTTC. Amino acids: CASSLESLGSSYEQYF.

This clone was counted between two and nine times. The CDR3 bases are TGTGCCAGCTCACCGGAGACAGGGGGAATTACCTTC. It specifies CASSPETGGITF. The rearrangement uses TRBV18 and TRBJ1-2, with 9 bases lining up with TRBD1. The germline V gene has CDR1 KGHSH and CDR2 LQKENI. This CDR3 region has 12 residues. Trimming cost V 3 bases and J 14 bases; bases outside gene matches: 7.

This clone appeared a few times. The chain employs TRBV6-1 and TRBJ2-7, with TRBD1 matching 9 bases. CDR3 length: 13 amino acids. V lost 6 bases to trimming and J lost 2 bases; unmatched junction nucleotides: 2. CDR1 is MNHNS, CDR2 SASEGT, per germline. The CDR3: CASRWDRAYEQYF. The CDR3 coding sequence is TGTGCCAGCAGATGGGACAGGGCCTACGAGCAGTACTTC.

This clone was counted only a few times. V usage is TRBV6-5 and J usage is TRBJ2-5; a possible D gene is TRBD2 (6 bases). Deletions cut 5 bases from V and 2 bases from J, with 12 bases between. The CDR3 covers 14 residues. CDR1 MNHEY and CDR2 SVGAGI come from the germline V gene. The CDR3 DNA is TGTGCCAGCAGTGGAGGGGCAGTTCAAGAGACCCAGTACTTC. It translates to CASSGGAVQETQYF.